Following are 19 T cell receptor beta chains from one sample sequenced in a study of T cell responses to AZD1222 COVID-19 vaccine. TCRdb's copy holds only in-frame clones and misses some; the assay was immunoSEQ multiplex PCR. The sample has over 95,000 clones, approximately 87% seen once. Sequenced material: peripheral blood, taken on day 0 of AZD1222 vaccination. The receptors derive from an adult in good health.

The genes are TRBV5-1 and TRBJ1-5; 11 nucleotides match TRBD1. The CDR3 spans 15 residues. V shed 4 bases, J shed 4 bases, and the junction held 4 bases outside the gene matches. Germline V gene sequence: CDR1 SGHRS, CDR2 YFSETQ. In nucleotides, the CDR3 is TGCGCCAGCAGCGCGGGGACAGGGGGTAATCAGCCCCAGCATTTT. This translates into CASSAGTGGNQPQHF.

J is TRBJ2-1 and V is TRBV5-4; 14 bases agree with TRBD2. Per the germline V gene, CDR1 is SGHNT and CDR2 is YYREEE (reference sequence). The CDR3 totals 13 residues. The V and J ends lost 4 bases and 10 bases, in that order; junction bases with no gene match: 1. The CDR3 region is CASSRLAGGEQFF. CDR3 DNA sequence: TGTGCCAGCAGCCGACTAGCGGGAGGGGAGCAGTTCTTC.

The chain recombines TRBV5-4 with TRBJ1-1; D is undetermined. This CDR3 has 13 amino acids. Germline V lookup: CDR1 SGHNT, CDR2 YYREEE (reference sequence). With 0 bases removed from V and 5 bases from J, the gap between germline ends came to 8 bases. CDR3 residues: CASSLVRGTEAFF. The CDR3 coding sequence is TGTGCCAGCAGCTTGGTACGCGGGACTGAAGCTTTCTTT.

The V gene is TRBV5-4, the J gene TRBJ1-2, with D possibly being TRBD1 (5 bases). CDR3 size: 14 residues. Deletions cut 3 bases from V and 0 bases from J, with 9 bases between. The germline V gene has CDR1 SGHNT and CDR2 YYREEE (reference sequence). The CDR3 loop is CASSYGGANYGYTF. CDR3 coding DNA: TGTGCCAGCAGCTATGGAGGGGCTAACTATGGCTACACCTTC.

This clone was found once. The chain has TRBV6-6 and TRBJ2-1; D remains unclear. CDR3 length equals 11 residues. Trimming removed 2 bases from V and 10 bases from J, with 6 bases in between. CDR1 MNHNY and CDR2 SVGAGI come from the germline V gene (reference sequence). Written as DNA, the CDR3 is TGTGCCAGCAGTTACGCCACAGAGCAGTTCTTC. It translates to CASSYATEQFF.

The V gene is TRBV23-1, the J gene TRBJ2-6, with 7 positions matching TRBD1. TRBV23-1 counts as an open reading frame of uncertain function. J gave up 0 bases and V 4 bases, and 6 bases lay outside the gene matches. This CDR3 has 17 residues. Here the CDR3 DNA reads TGCGCCAGCAGTCTAAGGACAGGACCCTCTGGGGCCAACGTCCTGACTTTC. Translated: CASSLRTGPSGANVLTF.

The chain joins TRBV11-1 to TRBJ2-3, with 8 bases matching TRBD1. The junction had 11 bases not matched to a gene; V was cut back by 7 bases and J by 2 bases. From germline, CDR1 is SGHAT and CDR2 FQDESV (reference sequence). The CDR3 totals 16 residues. DNA for the CDR3: TGTGCCAGCACCCGTACAGGGGGGTTAGTCACAGATACGCAGTATTTT. Translating it yields CASTRTGGLVTDTQYF. Variable domain in full (rest from reference TRBV11-1 and TRBJ2-3): EAEVAQSPRYKITEKSQAVAFWCDPISGHATLYWYRQILGQGPELLVQFQDESVVDDSQLPKDRFSAERLKGVDSTLKIQPAELGDSAMYLCASTRTGGLVTDTQYFGPGTRLTVL.

This chain links TRBV5-1 with TRBJ1-6; D is unresolved. Per the germline V gene, CDR1 is SGHRS and CDR2 is YFSETQ. The CDR3 totals 16 residues. Trimming stripped 2 bases from V and 7 bases from J, with 16 bases between. In DNA, the CDR3 is TGCGCCAGCAGCTTTTCGAGGGTCTTAGAGAATTCACCCCTCCACTTT. Translated, it gives CASSFSRVLENSPLHF.

This chain connects TRBV19 to TRBJ1-5; D is perhaps TRBD1 (6 bases). V was shortened by 6 bases and J by 2 bases, with 14 bases between the two germline ends. Per germline, CDR1 LNHDA and CDR2 SQIVND (reference sequence). The CDR3 has 15 residues. The CDR3 loop is CASRGAGEGNQPQHF. The DNA of the CDR3 is TGTGCCAGTAGAGGGGCAGGGGAAGGCAATCAGCCCCAGCATTTT. Looking up the rest from reference TRBV19 and TRBJ1-5 gives the full variable domain: DGGITQSPKYLFRKEGQNVTLSCEQNLNHDAMYWYRQDPGQGLRLIYYSQIVNDFQKGDIAEGYSVSREKKESFPLTVTSAQKNPTAFYLCASRGAGEGNQPQHFGDGTRLSIL.

The CDR3 DNA is TGTGCCAGCAGCGTAAGGGCTTACAATGAGCAGTTCTTC. This translates into CASSVRAYNEQFF. The V call is TRBV9, the J call TRBJ2-1; no clear D. CDR3 length equals 13 residues. Germline-derived CDR1 and CDR2 are SGDLS and YYNGEE. V gave up 1 base and J gave up 4 bases, with 6 bases separating them. Based on the CDR3 plus reference TRBV9 and TRBJ2-1, the full variable domain is DSGVTQTPKHLITATGQRVTLRCSPRSGDLSVYWYQQSLDQGLQFLIQYYNGEERAKGNILERFSAQQFPDLHSELNLSSLELGDSALYFCASSVRAYNEQFFGPGTRLTVL.

This clone came up once. This sequence joins TRBV2 and TRBJ1-1; 9 bases match TRBD1. Germline V gives CDR1 SNHLY, CDR2 FYNNEI. The V and J ends lost 10 bases and 6 bases, in that order; junction bases with no gene match: 9. This CDR3 has 13 amino acids. The DNA for the CDR3 is TGTGCCACCGGGGGGACAGGGTTTGCTGAAGCTTTCTTT. Translating gives CATGGTGFAEAFF.

The rearrangement links TRBV11-2 to TRBJ1-4, with a weak D call TRBD1 (5 bases). Germline V gene lookup returns CDR1 SGHAT and CDR2 FQNNGV. The CDR3 spans 14 residues. V lost 5 bases and J 5 bases, leaving 12 bases between the germline ends. The CDR3 sequence: CASSVSGPNEKLFF. DNA of the CDR3: TGTGCCAGCAGCGTCTCAGGGCCAAATGAAAAACTGTTTTTT.

The CDR3 region has the DNA TGTGCCAGCAGTTCACGGACGGGGAACACTGAAGCTTTCTTT. Translation gives CASSSRTGNTEAFF. The chain is built from TRBV6-1 and TRBJ1-1; D call uncertain. With 5 bases removed from V and 1 base from J, the gap between germline ends came to 11 bases. Germline lookup yields CDR1 MNHNS and CDR2 SASEGT. The CDR3 sequence is 14 residues long.

This rearrangement joins TRBV15 to TRBJ2-1, with TRBD2 matching over 8 bases. Germline V gives CDR1 LNHNV, CDR2 YYDKDF (reference sequence). The CDR3 contains 13 residues. Losses at the gene ends were 4 bases for V and 9 bases for J; bases not matched to a gene: 5. This CDR3 reads CATSTGTRGEQFF. DNA for the CDR3: TGTGCCACCAGCACCGGGACTAGAGGTGAGCAGTTCTTC.

The chain joins TRBV24-1 to TRBJ1-2, with no clear D. This CDR3 has 12 residues. Germline CDR1 reads KGHDR; CDR2 reads SFDVKD. Trimming cost V 7 bases and J 0 bases, with 5 bases left between them. CDR3 in amino acids: CATSPSNYGYTF. CDR3 in DNA: TGTGCCACCAGCCCTTCTAACTATGGCTACACCTTC.

For the CDR3, the DNA is TGTGCCAGCAGTTCCCTTGGTCGGCGTTGGGGCTACGAGCAGTACTTC. As protein: CASSSLGRRWGYEQYF. V usage is TRBV6-2 or TRBV6-3 and J usage is TRBJ2-7; D not resolved. The CDR3 runs to 16 residues. V lost 4 bases to trimming and J lost 3 bases, with 19 bases between them. Per germline, CDR1 MNHEY and CDR2 SVGEGT.

The genes are TRBV7-2 and TRBJ2-1; a possible D gene is TRBD1 (6 bases). Trimming cost V 6 bases and J 3 bases, with 15 bases left between them. The CDR3 contains 15 residues. Germline V lookup: CDR1 SGHTA, CDR2 FQGNSA. This CDR3 reads CASRVTGMNYNEQFF. The DNA of the CDR3 is TGTGCCAGCAGGGTTACAGGGATGAACTACAATGAGCAGTTCTTC.

The V and J genes are TRBV5-1 and TRBJ2-7; 10 bases map to TRBD2. The J segment lost 12 bases and the V segment lost 0 bases, leaving 15 bases of the junction unmatched. The CDR3 sequence is 16 residues long. Germline V gene lookup returns CDR1 SGHRS and CDR2 YFSETQ. CDR3 residues: CASSLGLAGVIDPRYF. CDR3 DNA sequence: TGCGCCAGCAGCTTGGGTCTAGCGGGAGTCATAGACCCCCGGTACTTC.

The gene calls are TRBV7-9 and TRBJ2-5; 10 bases agree with TRBD1. V trimming: 5 bases; J trimming: 5 bases; junction bases outside the gene matches: 8. Germline CDR1 and CDR2: SEHNR and FQNEAQ (reference sequence). The CDR3 consists of 15 residues. The CDR3 DNA is TGTGCCAGCAGCCGCCGGACAGGGGGTCTGGAGACCCAGTACTTC. This translates into CASSRRTGGLETQYF.